This T cell receptor (beta chain) was recorded in a study of T cell changes during pregnancy in multiple sclerosis. Losses at the gene ends were 5 bases for V and 0 bases for J; bases not matched to a gene: 6. The V gene's germline CDR1 is SGHTA and CDR2 FQGNSA. CDR3 length: 15 residues. This table comes from immunoSEQ multiplex PCR, and its TCRdb copy is limited to in-frame clones, with some not included. The repertoire holds roughly 45,000 clones, with about 88% as singletons. The specimen comprised CD4+ T cells from peripheral blood mononuclear cells, sampled in the second trimester of pregnancy. The chain uses TRBV7-2 and TRBJ1-1; TRBD1 aligns across 7 bases. This TCR was recovered from a female donor with multiple sclerosis, enrolled in a pregnancy study. The CDR3 DNA is TGTGCCAGCAGCAAACACAGGGGATTGAACACTGAAGCTTTCTTT. It yields the protein CASSKHRGLNTEAFF.